This T cell receptor (beta chain) was observed in a study of blood T cell repertoires in COVID-19. Study details: Sample material is recorded as cDNA or gDNA derived from T cells, B-cell-depleted T cells, or PBMCs.

This clone showed up just a few times. Per the authors' pipeline: Reference gene primers were amplified, and this amplification served to estimate nucleated cell counts. TCRdb's table, derived via immunoSEQ multiplex PCR, lists solely in-frame clones and lacks some. V, J and clone size were drawn from that table, and D and trimming were deduced from the DNA. The sample includes around 180,000 clones, roughly 86% of them seen just once. With 1 base removed from V and 2 bases from J, the gap between germline ends came to 8 bases. The CDR3 loop spans 15 amino acids. Germline lookup yields CDR1 SEHNR and CDR2 FQNEAQ (reference sequence).

This chain links TRBV7-9 with TRBJ2-2; D gene unclear. This clonotype originated in a woman aged 25 to 39 who had recovered from COVID-19. The source material was PBMCs or T cells enriched from blood (not recorded which). CDR3 in amino acids: CASSLVAGNTGELFF. As DNA, the CDR3 is TGTGCCAGCAGCTTAGTCGCAGGAAACACCGGGGAGCTGTTTTTT. The full variable domain, its missing parts supplied by reference TRBV7-9 and TRBJ2-2, is DTGVSQNPRHKITKRGQNVTFRCDPISEHNRLYWYRQTLGQGPEFLTYFQNEAQLEKSRLLSDRFSAERPKGSFSTLEIQRTEQGDSAMYLCASSLVAGNTGELFFGEGSRLTVL.